This T cell receptor (beta chain) was recorded in a study of blood T cell repertoires in COVID-19 (dated by TCRdb to the early 2020s). Background on the whole study: The collaborator samples originated in the United States, Italy and Spain and spanned the acute and convalescent phases of COVID-19. The material from the prospective study consisted of cDNA or gDNA derived from T cells, B-cell-depleted T cells, or PBMCs. Deeply sampled blood TCRbeta repertoires from subjects exposed to, actively infected with, or recovered from COVID-19 were included in the dataset. The repertoires were released in a freely available public database intended as a resource for research on the immune response to SARS-CoV-2. The samples were drawn from two sources: the first 160 participants of the ongoing ImmuneRACE study, and some 1,300 subjects contributed by 6 global collaborators. A de-identified subject ID, COVID-19 status, age in years and sex were almost always included in the sample metadata. Where available, HLA class I and class II types were obtained from metadata supplied by the sample provider rather than from assay-based typing. Overall results and qualifications from the work: The quantity of clinical and demographic metadata differed by source and by participant and was supplied without curation.

Whole blood was collected in K2EDTA tubes by collaborating institutions according to the institutions' own protocols. Collaborator samples were shipped for TCRbeta analysis as frozen whole blood, isolated PBMCs, or DNA extracted from either sample type. As to this clone: No antigen is known for it. Base qualities were left out, and no much larger clone turns up one base away.

The immunoSEQ Assay, a bias-controlled multiplex PCR, was used to amplify TCRbeta CDR3 regions from genomic DNA. Per the authors' processing: Within the assay, amplification of reference gene primers was used to estimate how many nucleated cells each sample contained. To quantify the absolute abundance of each unique TCRbeta CDR3 rearrangement, sequence reads were collapsed and filtered. For each sample, productive Simpson clonality was calculated as the square root of Simpson's diversity index across productive rearrangements. This is the immuneACCESS table as TCRdb keeps it, with only in-frame sequences that have V and J called. A part of the clones is gone; compared with another copy, unresolved V genes explain less than half, and the rest is unexplained. V and J calls and clone size are copied from that table; D and trimming were computed from the DNA. This sample gives about 80,000 clones in total; 60% to 85% of them show up just once. More than 15% of the sample is held by the ten biggest clonotypes.

This clonotype was obtained from a human donor in a cohort sampled during active COVID-19. The sequenced sample consisted of peripheral blood.

The DNA reads TGTGCCAGCTCACCTACTCAGGGCCTCTATGGCTACACCTTC. It specifies CASSPTQGLYGYTF. This sequence uses TRBV18 and TRBJ1-2; TRBD1 is a weak D gene call, 5 bases matching. The CDR3 contains 14 residues, cysteine and phenylalanine counted. Only the CDR3 DNA is retained, 42 bases long and in frame from the first base. From the germline V gene, CDR1 is KGHSH and CDR2 is LQKENI. Trimming takes 3 bases from V and 4 bases from J, and the germline ends sit 12 bases apart.